This T cell receptor (beta chain) was sequenced for a study of T cells in Graves' hyperthyroidism and ophthalmopathy (dated by TCRdb to about 2019). Describing the broader study: Peripheral blood samples were taken at the time of initial diagnosis, prior to any treatment. TCR V-J signatures able to tell the groups apart were searched for in a discovery cohort of 90 to 100 patients, of whom under 45 had Graves' ophthalmopathy and about 60 had stable Graves' hyperthyroidism. An independent validation cohort of some 18 hyperthyroidism patients and roughly 16 patients who later progressed to ophthalmopathy tested prospective prediction of ophthalmopathy. The 100 discovery patients were divided at random into training and test sets in a 7:3 ratio. Thyroid tissue and blood T-cell repertoires from about 6 Graves' hyperthyroidism patients were also compared in the study. Following sampling, methimazole starting at 30 mg daily was given to hyperthyroidism patients, and high-dose intravenous methylprednisolone was given to ophthalmopathy patients. The paper describes TCR Vbeta CDR3 sequencing of some 130 peripheral blood samples, made up of around 41 ophthalmopathy patients, 70 to 75 hyperthyroidism patients and about 17 progressor patients.

Of note for this clonotype: Its antigen remains undetermined. Base-call qualities are not available, and no considerably larger clone is one nucleotide away.

Trimming costs V 5 bases and J 7 bases, and their ends lie 13 bases apart. Taken from cysteine to phenylalanine, the CDR3 has 13 residues. The only DNA kept is the CDR3, 39 bases in frame from the first base. Ophthalmopathy patients had moderately to severely active disease, with a Clinical Activity Score of 3 or more, a NOSPECS grade of 4 or more, and a disease duration of less than 3 months. Exclusion was applied to patients with uncontrolled infections, other autoimmune diseases, pregnancy or lactation. Clinical symptoms, serum thyroxine and TRAb, thyroid ultrasound, and orbital computed tomography formed the basis for the diagnoses. PBMCs were isolated from approximately 10 ml of fresh peripheral blood by Ficoll-Paque density gradient centrifugation. Trizol reagent was used to extract total RNA, and RNA quality was then checked on an Agilent 2100 Bioanalyzer. The study at large found these results: A model built on a 13 V-J signature distinguished ophthalmopathy from stable hyperthyroidism, reaching 85% to 90% sensitivity and approximately 83% specificity in cross-validation and 80%/75% in testing. No statistical method was used to fix the sample size in advance, and group allocation was not hidden from the investigators. During validation, the model predicted progression to ophthalmopathy a median of about 6.5 months ahead of onset, with around 70% sensitivity and under 85% specificity. Most expanded thyroid clonotypes (frequency above 0.001) were also detected in blood, suggesting blood repertoires may reflect thyroid immune responses.

The TCR beta CDR3 regions were amplified from the RNA transcripts. A first-round RT-PCR of the TCR CDR3 used the HTBI primer set with the Qiagen OneStep RT-PCR kit. Libraries were constructed in a second round of multiplex PCR, after which size selection and purification were performed. Sequencing of the libraries was done on an Illumina HiSeq2000 using paired-end 100 bp reads. Per the original workflow: SOAPnuke was used to process the raw data, with reads discarded if the reads contained adapters or uncalled bases, had a mean Phred below 15, or lacked an exact constant-primer or identifier match. High-quality paired reads were merged with COPE v1.2.5, and unique nucleotide sequences were defined as clonotypes. Clonotypes were aligned to IMGT TRBV, TRBD and TRBJ reference segments using MiTCR v1.1. Only V-J combinations with frequency above 0.0001, covering about 99% of repertoires, were analysed. A TCS score was defined as the ratio between F50 (clonal expansion) and ExV (chaos), using BLOSUM62-based TCRdist between CDR3 peptides within each V-J. Welch's t-statistics and random forest reduced roughly 540 V-J features to 10 to 15, which were used in a naive Bayes classifier (R e1071). The public reads were run again by TCRdb, first through fastp at Q25 and then through MiXCR, and only productive beta chains were kept. When rows share a CDR3 protein, they turn into one entry using the most common DNA and genes. The V and J calls, along with clone size, are taken from TCRdb and not from the paper's own processing. For this sample there are 500,000 to 650,000 distinct CDR3 sequences; roughly 21% appear just once. Of the sample, about 50% is held by the ten largest clones.

The sequencing sample was made of blood. The sequence is built from TRBV12-3 or TRBV12-4 and TRBJ2-3, with the D gene possibly TRBD1 or TRBD2, each one fitting 5 bases. The TCR was taken from a man between 40 and 49 years old with Graves' ophthalmopathy. The CDR3 reads as follows: CASSAGRWNTQYF. The DNA reads TGTGCCAGCAGTGCAGGGAGATGGAATACGCAGTATTTT.